A selection of T cell receptor beta chains follows, all from one sample in a study of blood T cell repertoires in COVID-19. The assay was immunoSEQ multiplex PCR, and TCRdb's table has in-frame clones only and misses some. This table holds a few hundred thousand clones, 80% found once. The sequenced material came from peripheral blood. Source of these receptors: a woman in her 70s with acute or convalescent COVID-19. CDR3s include the opening cysteine and the closing phenylalanine or tryptophan. The D gene is left open where the match is weak. Expanded clones get a size class; other rows say once, few or many, or leave the size out.

>.|TRBJ2-2|TRBD2|TRBV7-9
TGTGCCAGCAGCTTAGCGGGGACTAGCAGAGGCGGGGAGCTGTTTTTT
CASSLAGTSRGGELFF
>few|TRBJ1-2|.|TRBV21-1
TGTGCCAGCAGCAGCAGGGATAACTATGGCTACACCTTC
CASSSRDNYGYTF
>.|TRBJ2-7|.|TRBV6-4
TGTGCCAGCAGTGCCCACCCGGGGTTAAGCCTCTACGAGCAGTACTTC
CASSAHPGLSLYEQYF
>.|TRBJ2-3|TRBD2|TRBV9
TGTGCCAGCAGCGTTGCGGGAGGGGGCTTCGGCGCGGCAGATACGCAGTATTTT
CASSVAGGGFGAADTQYF
>.|TRBJ2-7|TRBD1|TRBV6-2/TRBV6-3
TGTGCCAGCAGTTACCCGGGACAGCGAAGCCCCGGGAACTACCTCTCCTACGAGCAGTACTTC
CASSYPGQRSPGNYLSYEQYF
>.|TRBJ2-4|TRBD1|TRBV5-1
TGCGCCAGCAGCTTAACTACAGGGGGTCGGATTCAGTACTTC
CASSLTTGGRIQYF
>.|TRBJ1-2|.|TRBV2
TGTGCCAGCAATCAGGACAGAAATAACTATGGCTACACCTTC
CASNQDRNNYGYTF
>.|TRBJ1-3|.|TRBV18
TGTGCCAGCTCCGAAACCCAGGAAAACACCATATATTTT
CASSETQENTIYF
>.|TRBJ2-7|TRBD1|TRBV6-5
TGTGCCAGCAGCCCCGTAGGAACAGGGGGCTACGAGCAGTACTTC
CASSPVGTGGYEQYF
>.|TRBJ2-3|TRBD2|TRBV5-4
TGTGCCAGCACCCCGTTTGCTAGCGGGGACACTAGCACAGATACGCAGTATTTT
CASTPFASGDTSTDTQYF
>.|TRBJ1-3|TRBD1|TRBV5-6
TGTGCCAGCAGCTTGGGGGAGGACAGGGTTGGAAACACCATATATTTT
CASSLGEDRVGNTIYF
>.|TRBJ1-2|TRBD1|TRBV30
TGTGCCTGGAGTGTTCAGGGGGTGGTTGGCTACACCTTC
CAWSVQGVVGYTF
>.|TRBJ2-5|TRBD2|TRBV5-8
TGTGCCAGCAGCTTATGGGCTAGCGGGGGGACACCTCAAGAGACCCAGTACTTC
CASSLWASGGTPQETQYF
>.|TRBJ2-7|.|TRBV5-1
TGCGCCAGCAGCTTCGGCAGGGTCGGCGAGCAGTACTTC
CASSFGRVGEQYF
>.|TRBJ1-5|TRBD1|TRBV19
TGTGCCAGTAATCGACAGGGGAGCAATCAGCCCCAGCATTTT
CASNRQGSNQPQHF
>.|TRBJ1-4|.|TRBV6-6
TGTGCCAGCAGTCGTCTGGAAAAACTGTTTTTT
CASSRLEKLFF
>.|TRBJ1-3|.|TRBV6-2/TRBV6-3
TGTGCCAGCAGCGAAGGGAGCCTCTCTGGAAACACCATATATTTT
CASSEGSLSGNTIYF